Below, 22 T cell receptor beta chains from the same sample are listed, as sequenced in a study of CD8 T cells in Susac syndrome. Random hexamers primed reverse transcription of about 0.45 to 1 ug RNA. MiXCR, run by TCRdb on the immunoSEQ multiplex PCR reads, gives a single entry per CDR3 protein. This table holds about 180,000 distinct CDR3 sequences, about 95% found once. The specimen sequenced was CD8+ T cells from PBMCs. The receptors stem from a human donor with multiple sclerosis.

V usage is TRBV2 and J usage is TRBJ1-1; D is uncertain. V gave up 4 bases and J gave up 7 bases, with 4 bases separating them. This CDR3 contains 10 residues. CDR1 SNHLY and CDR2 FYNNEI come from the germline V gene. As DNA, the CDR3 is TGTGCCAGCAGTGGGGATGAAGCTTTCTTT. Translated: CASSGDEAFF.

The rearrangement joins TRBV9 to TRBJ2-3; D might be TRBD1 (6 bases). The CDR3 extends over 15 amino acids. From germline, CDR1 is SGDLS and CDR2 YYNGEE. Trimming pared 1 base from V and 2 bases from J, leaving 11 bases between. The CDR3 sequence is CASSVQGRNTDTQYF. The CDR3 nucleotides read TGTGCCAGCAGCGTACAGGGGCGAAACACAGATACGCAGTATTTT.

The chain carries TRBV29-1 and TRBJ2-7; D may be TRBD1 or TRBD2 (7 bases each). The CDR3 is 13 residues long. Germline lookup yields CDR1 SQVTM and CDR2 ANQGSEA. With 6 bases removed from V and 3 bases from J, the gap between germline ends came to 15 bases. This CDR3 reads CSVAGGADYEQYF. CDR3 DNA sequence: TGCAGCGTGGCAGGGGGGGCGGACTACGAGCAGTACTTC.

The J gene is TRBJ2-1, the V gene TRBV27, with 9 bases matching TRBD1. Germline V gives CDR1 MNHEY, CDR2 SMNVEV (reference sequence). V lost 6 bases to trimming and J lost 10 bases; unmatched junction nucleotides: 4. CDR3 length: 12 amino acids. CDR3 DNA: TGTGCCAGCAGAACAGGGGGCAGGGAGCAGTTCTTC. This translates into CASRTGGREQFF.

V is TRBV6-6 and J is TRBJ2-5; D might be TRBD1 or TRBD2, each matching 5 bases. Germline loops: CDR1 MNHNY, CDR2 SVGAGI (reference sequence). This CDR3 has 14 amino acids. V gave up 0 bases and J gave up 5 bases, with 10 bases separating them. CDR3: CASSYSGTKETQYF. DNA for the CDR3: TGTGCCAGCAGTTACTCAGGGACCAAGGAGACCCAGTACTTC.

This chain uses TRBV27 with TRBJ1-2, with 10 positions matching TRBD1. The germline CDR1 and CDR2 sequences are MNHEY and SMNVEV (reference sequence). This CDR3 comprises 16 residues. Trimming at V came to 3 bases and at J to 4 bases, leaving 8 bases not matched to a gene. The CDR3 nucleotides read TGTGCCAGCAGTTTGACAGGGGGCATTACCTTCTATGGCTACACCTTC. Translated, it gives CASSLTGGITFYGYTF.

The genes are TRBV27 and TRBJ2-5; D uncertain. CDR1 and CDR2 (germline): MNHEY, SMNVEV (reference sequence). The V gene lost 5 bases and the J gene lost 1 base, with 8 bases spanning the gap. The CDR3 sequence is 13 residues long. In DNA, the CDR3 is TGTGCCAGCAGTCCGGCTGGCCAAGAGACCCAGTACTTC. Its protein is CASSPAGQETQYF.

The CDR3 region is CASSLGGGDNQPQHF. CDR3 sequence (DNA): TGTGCCAGCAGCTTAGGTGGGGGAGACAATCAGCCCCAGCATTTT. The gene calls are TRBV7-9 and TRBJ1-5; TRBD1 might be the D (5 bases). The CDR3 contains 15 residues. The V gene's germline CDR1 is SEHNR and CDR2 FQNEAQ (reference sequence). V lost 1 base to trimming and J lost 3 bases, with 10 bases between them.

The chain carries TRBV5-6 and TRBJ2-5; D remains unclear. The germline CDR1 and CDR2 sequences are SGHDT and YYEEEE. V was pared by 0 bases and J by 6 bases, with 6 bases between. CDR3 size: 12 residues. CDR3 sequence (DNA): TGTGCCAGCAGCTTGGGTTGGAAGACCCAGTACTTC. Residues: CASSLGWKTQYF.

This clonotype occurred a few times. The chain combines TRBV7-3 with TRBJ2-3; the match to TRBD2 covers 7 bases. The CDR3 has 15 amino acids. V shed 5 bases, J shed 0 bases, and the junction held 5 bases outside the gene matches. Germline lookup yields CDR1 SGHTA and CDR2 FQGTGA. CDR3 DNA: TGTGCCAGCAGCCCTCTAGCGGTTAGCACAGATACGCAGTATTTT. Protein product: CASSPLAVSTDTQYF.

This chain joins TRBV3-1 and TRBJ2-1; tentative D call: TRBD2 (6 bases). V lost 1 base and J 2 bases, leaving 9 bases between the germline ends. This CDR3 comprises 15 residues. Germline assignment: CDR1 LGHDT and CDR2 YNNKEL (reference sequence). The DNA for the CDR3 is TGTGCCAGCAGCCAAGCGGGAGAAGCCTACAATGAGCAGTTCTTC. As protein: CASSQAGEAYNEQFF.

This clonotype was recorded only once. The chain combines TRBV19 with TRBJ2-7, with a tentative D call TRBD2 (5 bases). V lost 4 bases and J 0 bases, leaving 10 bases between the germline ends. This CDR3 is 14 amino acids long. The germline V gene has CDR1 LNHDA and CDR2 SQIVND (reference sequence). The chain's CDR3 is CASSTDYLSYEQYF. The CDR3 DNA reads as TGTGCCAGTAGTACAGACTATCTCTCCTACGAGCAGTACTTC.

J is TRBJ2-1 and V is TRBV9; TRBD2 is a possible D gene (5 bases). With 3 bases removed from V and 4 bases from J, the gap between germline ends came to 8 bases. The CDR3 runs 13 residues. Looked up from germline, CDR1 is SGDLS and CDR2 is YYNGEE. DNA of the CDR3: TGTGCCAGCAGCGAAGGAGGATACAATGAGCAGTTCTTC. Its translation is CASSEGGYNEQFF.

The chain has TRBV29-1 and TRBJ2-2; D is unresolved. The length of the CDR3 is 14 residues. V lost 4 bases, J lost 2 bases, and 11 bases lay in between. CDR1 is SQVTM and CDR2 is ANQGSEA in the germline V gene. The CDR3 protein is CSVGRRINTGELFF. The CDR3 DNA reads TGCAGCGTTGGAAGACGGATTAACACCGGGGAGCTGTTTTTT.

The V call is TRBV2, the J call TRBJ1-2, with D possibly TRBD1 on 6 matching bases. Trimming took 10 bases from V and 3 from J, leaving 18 bases between them. This CDR3 has 14 residues. The germline V gene has CDR1 SNHLY and CDR2 FYNNEI. The CDR3 here is CATFSGGAHYGYTF. In nucleotides, the CDR3 is TGTGCCACCTTCTCCGGGGGCGCGCACTATGGCTACACCTTC. The variable domain in full, completed from reference TRBV2 and TRBJ1-2, reads EPEVTQTPSHQVTQMGQEVILRCVPISNHLYFYWYRQILGQKVEFLVSFYNNEISEKSEIFDDQFSVERPDGSNFTLKIRSTKLEDSAMYFCATFSGGAHYGYTFGSGTRLTVV.

This sequence joins TRBV29-1 and TRBJ2-7; D unresolved. The CDR3 has 13 amino acids. CDR1 and CDR2 from the germline V gene are SQVTM and ANQGSEA. V was trimmed by 2 bases and J by 0 bases, leaving 8 bases between them. Written as DNA, the CDR3 is TGCAGCGTTGAACTGCCTACCTCCTACGAGCAGTACTTC. Its protein is CSVELPTSYEQYF.

DNA for the CDR3: TGCGCCAGCAGCCAACGGGTGGAGCGGAACTACGAGCAGTACTTC. It is translated as CASSQRVERNYEQYF. V is TRBV4-1 and J is TRBJ2-7; TRBD2 might be the D (5 bases). Trimming removed 2 bases at V and 3 bases at J, with 14 bases between. Germline CDR1 MGHRA, CDR2 YSYEKL. CDR3 length: 15 amino acids.

This rearrangement joins TRBV20-1 to TRBJ1-2, with TRBD1 matching 8 bases. The V gene end was trimmed by 3 bases and the J gene end by 8 bases; junction bases not matched to a gene: 14. Germline V gives CDR1 DFQATT, CDR2 SNEGSKA (reference sequence). The CDR3 contains 15 residues. CDR3 DNA: TGCAGTGCTAGCCAGCTCAACCAGGGGGCGAGGGGCTACACCTTC. Its protein is CSASQLNQGARGYTF.

The chain couples TRBV28 to TRBJ2-1, with unresolved D. The CDR3 runs 13 residues. Trimming pared 4 bases from V and 4 bases from J, leaving 8 bases between. Germline V gives CDR1 MDHEN, CDR2 SYDVKM. DNA for the CDR3: TGTGCCAGCAGTTACCCTAGTTACAATGAGCAGTTCTTC. This gives the protein CASSYPSYNEQFF.

This chain uses TRBV28 with TRBJ2-1; D gene ambiguous. Germline V gene sequence: CDR1 MDHEN, CDR2 SYDVKM. The CDR3 spans 15 residues. V dropped 5 bases and J dropped 4 bases, with 15 bases sitting between them. CDR3 amino acids: CASSSTVWAYNEQFF. CDR3 in DNA: TGTGCCAGCAGTAGTACGGTTTGGGCTTACAATGAGCAGTTCTTC.

The CDR3 DNA is TGTGCCAGCAGCTCCCGACTCGACCCCTACGAGCAGTACTTC. It specifies CASSSRLDPYEQYF. This rearrangement joins TRBV7-9 to TRBJ2-7; D not resolved. V shed 4 bases and J shed 2 bases, with 12 bases lying between them. Germline V gene data show CDR1 as SEHNR and CDR2 as FQNEAQ (reference sequence). The CDR3 sequence is 14 residues long.

The chain recombines TRBV29-1 with TRBJ1-2, with D maybe TRBD1 (5 bases). V was pared by 4 bases and J by 0 bases, with 15 bases between. The CDR3 covers 15 residues. Germline V lookup: CDR1 SQVTM, CDR2 ANQGSEA. CDR3 sequence: CSVGGGAVANYGYTF. CDR3 DNA sequence: TGCAGCGTTGGCGGAGGGGCAGTGGCTAACTATGGCTACACCTTC.